This T cell receptor beta chain stems from a study of cytomegalovirus exposure and HLA in healthy donors. The donors were part of the validation cohort, which consisted of more than 90 subjects and was separate from the first cohort of several hundred subjects. Concerning this clone itself: Its antigen remains unknown.

Only in-frame clones appear in the TCRdb table, and some are missing; sequencing was by immunoSEQ multiplex PCR. This sample has a few hundred thousand clones; 65% to 85% occur once, and the top ten carry around 15%. Whole-study results and caveats: Confirmation in vitro established that a few CMV-associated chains were specific for CMV antigens. Published work reported that the classifier diagnosed cytomegalovirus status with high specificity and sensitivity. The study flagged roughly 150 TCR beta chains as cytomegalovirus-associated.

Looked up from germline, CDR1 is MNHEY and CDR2 is SVGAGI. The CDR3 is 13 residues long. With 5 bases removed from V and 3 bases from J, the gap between germline ends came to 8 bases. Sequenced: PBMCs. The receptor comes from a woman in her thirties in good health and CMV-seropositive. J is TRBJ1-5 and V is TRBV6-5; D may be TRBD1 (6 bases). This chain's CDR3 is CASSRTVNQPQHF. The CDR3 nucleotides are TGTGCCAGCAGTCGGACAGTCAATCAGCCCCAGCATTTT.